A selection of T cell receptor beta chains follows, all from one sample in a study of T cells after yellow fever vaccination. TCRdb reanalysed the 5' RACE reads using MiXCR and keeps one entry per CDR3 protein. The sample contains some 670,000 distinct CDR3 sequences, 9% to 15% of which appear only once. The sample consisted of PBMCs, taken on the day of the yellow fever booster vaccination. The receptor set was obtained from a man aged 30-40 years who received the YFV17D yellow fever vaccine. The CDR3 runs from the conserved cysteine through the conserved F or W. The order of the fields is J gene, D gene, V gene, clone size, CDR3 DNA, CDR3 protein. A D gene is named only where the DNA matches it firmly. The size entry is marked missing in some rows and otherwise reads once, few, many or a size class.

>TRBJ2-1|TRBD2|TRBV15|.
TGTGCCACCAGCAGAGCTAGGACTAGCGGATACAATGAGCAGTTCTTC
CATSRARTSGYNEQFF
>TRBJ1-1|.|TRBV12-3/TRBV12-4|.
TGTGCCAGCAGTTTAAGTCAGGGCGACACTGAAGCTTTCTTT
CASSLSQGDTEAFF
>TRBJ2-1|TRBD1|TRBV12-3/TRBV12-4|.
TGTGCCAGCAGCCTAGGGGACAGAAGTGGAAATGAGCAGTTCTTC
CASSLGDRSGNEQFF
>TRBJ2-1|.|TRBV4-1|.
TGCGCCAGCAGCCAAGACGGAACGGGTAGTTACAATGAGCAGTTCTTC
CASSQDGTGSYNEQFF
>TRBJ2-4|.|TRBV7-2|.
TGTGCCAGCAGTCTAGACAGCGGGGCCAAAAACATTCAGTACTTC
CASSLDSGAKNIQYF
>TRBJ2-7|TRBD2|TRBV6-2/TRBV6-3|few
TGTGCCAGCAGGAGAGCGGGAGCCTACGAGCAGTACTTC
CASRRAGAYEQYF
>TRBJ1-2|.|TRBV7-2|.
TGTGCCAGCAGCTTAGTTGGTGACTATGGCTACACCTTC
CASSLVGDYGYTF
>TRBJ2-3|TRBD2|TRBV20-1|.
TGCAGTGCTAGTGCCCATAGCGGGAGGGCCACAGATACGCAGTATTTT
CSASAHSGRATDTQYF
>TRBJ2-7|TRBD1|TRBV10-3|few
TGTGCCATCAGTGGGACAGGGTCGATCTACGAGCAGTACTTC
CAISGTGSIYEQYF
>TRBJ1-4|TRBD1|TRBV19|.
TGTGCCAGTAGTCGTACCGGGACAGTCAATGAAAAACTGTTTTTT
CASSRTGTVNEKLFF
>TRBJ2-1|.|TRBV29-1|few
TGCAGCGTCGCACCCACTACCTACAATGAGCAGTTCTTC
CSVAPTTYNEQFF
>TRBJ2-1|.|TRBV4-1|.
TGCGCCAGCAGCCAAGGGTTGGGCGGCGGGAAGAATGAGCAGTTCTTC
CASSQGLGGGKNEQFF
>TRBJ2-2|.|TRBV7-2|many
TGTGCCAGCAGCCTAGGTTGGGCCGGGGAGCTGTTTTTT
CASSLGWAGELFF
>TRBJ2-1|.|TRBV28|.
TGTGCCAGCAGTTTTCAGTCTGGGATTTCCTACAATGAGCAGTTCTTC
CASSFQSGISYNEQFF
>TRBJ2-7|TRBD2|TRBV2|.
TGTGCCGTTTTTCCCGGGACTAGCGAATCCTACGAGCAGTACTTC
CAVFPGTSESYEQYF
>TRBJ2-5|TRBD2|TRBV28|.
TGTGCCAGCAGTTATGGACTAGCGGGTGCGGAGACCCAGTACTTC
CASSYGLAGAETQYF
>TRBJ2-7|TRBD2|TRBV5-1|many
TGCGCCAGCAGCCTGAACCTAGCGGGAGGTGGCTACGAGCAGTACTTC
CASSLNLAGGGYEQYF
>TRBJ2-7|.|TRBV28|few
TGTGCCAGCAGGCACCGGCCTCTCATCCCGACCGACGAGCAGTACTTC
CASRHRPLIPTDEQYF
>TRBJ1-4|TRBD1|TRBV4-3|few
TGCGCCAGCAGCCAAGACCATACGACAGGGTATAATGAAAAACTGTTTTTT
CASSQDHTTGYNEKLFF
>TRBJ2-3|.|TRBV15|.
TGTGCCACCAGCGCGGGTACAGATACGCAGTATTTT
CATSAGTDTQYF
>TRBJ2-7|.|TRBV12-3/TRBV12-4|.
TGTGCCAGCAGAGAGAGTGAGGGGATCTACGAGCAGTACTTC
CASRESEGIYEQYF
>TRBJ2-7|.|TRBV6-5|few
TGTGCCAGCAGTTACGAGGGCCGCCCCTACGAGCAGTACTTC
CASSYEGRPYEQYF
>TRBJ2-1|TRBD2|TRBV20-1|.
TGCAGTGCTAGATATCTAGCGGCTTACAATGAGCAGTTCTTC
CSARYLAAYNEQFF
>TRBJ2-1|.|TRBV12-3/TRBV12-4|many
TGTGCCAGCAGTTTTATGGGCGGGTTGAACAATGAGCAGTTCTTC
CASSFMGGLNNEQFF
>TRBJ2-6|TRBD2|TRBV6-2/TRBV6-3|many
TGTGCCAGCAGTTACACCGCTCTAGCGGGGGTAATTCCTGGGGCCAACGTCCTGACTTTC
CASSYTALAGVIPGANVLTF
>TRBJ2-2|TRBD1|TRBV5-5|few
TGTGCCAGCAGCAGACAGGGAACGAACACCGGGGAGCTGTTTTTT
CASSRQGTNTGELFF
>TRBJ1-1|.|TRBV29-1|.
TGCAGCGTCCTGAGCACTGAAGCTTTCTTT
CSVLSTEAFF
>TRBJ2-7|.|TRBV20-1|.
TGCAGTGCTGACATTTACAGGGGGGGTCGTCGCGAGCAGTACTTC
CSADIYRGGRREQYF
>TRBJ1-5|.|TRBV7-9|few
TGTGCCAGCAGCTTAGATATTGTGCAGCCCCAGCATTTT
CASSLDIVQPQHF
>TRBJ1-6|TRBD1|TRBV5-4|.
TGTGCCAGCAGTTCTGAAGGGACAGTCGTCGGTTCACCCCTCCACTTT
CASSSEGTVVGSPLHF
>TRBJ2-7|.|TRBV7-8|many
TGTGCCAGCAGCCGCGGCGGGGTCTCGTCCTACGAGCAGTACTTC
CASSRGGVSSYEQYF
>TRBJ1-4|TRBD1|TRBV7-8|few
TGTGCCAGCAGCTCCGCGGGACAGAGGAATGAAAAACTGTTTTTT
CASSSAGQRNEKLFF
>TRBJ2-5|TRBD2|TRBV10-2|few
TGCGCCAGCACCTGGACTAGCGGGGAAGGGACCCAGTACTTC
CASTWTSGEGTQYF
>TRBJ2-5|.|TRBV7-2|few
TGTGCCAGCAGCATTAGGGGTCGGGAGACCCAGTACTTC
CASSIRGRETQYF
>TRBJ1-4|.|TRBV18|few
TGTGCCAGCTCACCAAGCAGGTCTAATGAAAAACTGTTTTTT
CASSPSRSNEKLFF
>TRBJ2-7|TRBD2|TRBV6-2/TRBV6-3|few
TGTGCCAGCAGTTACGGCGGGACTAGCGGGACCTACGAGCAGTACTTC
CASSYGGTSGTYEQYF
>TRBJ2-1|TRBD2|TRBV9|.
TGTGCCAGCGGCGCGGGGGAGCCGGGGTTGTTTGAGCAGTTCTTC
CASGAGEPGLFEQFF
>TRBJ2-2|TRBD1|TRBV12-3/TRBV12-4|few
TGTGCCAGCACCACTACAGGGGTCGGTACCGGGGAGCTGTTTTTT
CASTTTGVGTGELFF
>TRBJ1-2|.|TRBV6-8|few
TGTGCCAGCAGGAAGGGCTACACCTTC
CASRKGYTF
>TRBJ1-2|TRBD1|TRBV5-1|few
TGCGCCAGCAGCTTGGATACAGGGGGCTTGTATGGCTACACCTTC
CASSLDTGGLYGYTF
>TRBJ1-1|.|TRBV14|many
TGTGCCAGCAGCCAAAACACTGAAGCTTTCTTT
CASSQNTEAFF
>TRBJ2-3|TRBD2|TRBV6-5|.
TGTGCCAGCCAGTCACTAGCGGGAGTTTTAGATACGCAGTATTTT
CASQSLAGVLDTQYF
>TRBJ1-4|.|TRBV18|few
TGTGCCAGCTCACCACCCGCGGGCTCAAAACTGTTTTTT
CASSPPAGSKLFF
>TRBJ2-5|.|TRBV7-6|.
TGTACCAGCAGCTCCGAACCCGAGACCCAGTACTTC
CTSSSEPETQYF
>TRBJ2-7|TRBD2|TRBV28|few
TGTGCCAGCAGTTTTGGACTAGCGGGAGACGAGCAGTACTTC
CASSFGLAGDEQYF
>TRBJ2-7|TRBD2|TRBV5-1|.
TGCGCCAGCAGTCCGGAAAGCGGGAGTCGGTACGAGCAGTACTTC
CASSPESGSRYEQYF
>TRBJ2-3|TRBD2|TRBV10-3|.
TGTGCCATCAGTGAGTTCGGTAGCGGGAGGGCCGGCACAGATACGCAGTATTTT
CAISEFGSGRAGTDTQYF
>TRBJ2-3|TRBD1|TRBV15|.
TGTGCCACCAGCAGAGAGGACAGGGGCTACCCGGGGGATACGCAGTATTTT
CATSREDRGYPGDTQYF
>TRBJ2-7|.|TRBV9|few
TGTGCCAGCAATCCAGGGACCGACCTCTCCTACGAGCAGTACTTC
CASNPGTDLSYEQYF
>TRBJ1-1|TRBD1|TRBV19|few
TGTGCCAGTAGTACGGACAGGTTTGGCACTGAAGCTTTCTTT
CASSTDRFGTEAFF
>TRBJ1-2|.|TRBV18|few
TGTGCCAGCTCACCGCAAGCCGGGACGGGGGACTATGGCTACACCTTC
CASSPQAGTGDYGYTF
>TRBJ1-3|.|TRBV15|few
TGTGCCACCAGCGTAGACTGGCAGGGGAAGGGAAACACCATATATTTT
CATSVDWQGKGNTIYF
>TRBJ2-7|.|TRBV7-2|.
TGTGCCAGCAGCAAAAACCTGTCGCCCTACGAGCAGTACTTC
CASSKNLSPYEQYF
>TRBJ2-5|.|TRBV20-1|few
TGCAGTGCTAGCGTGAGAATCCAAGAGACCCAGTACTTC
CSASVRIQETQYF
>TRBJ2-1|TRBD1|TRBV12-3/TRBV12-4|few
TGTGCCAGCAGTCCAACGGGACAGGGGAGGAATGAGCAGTTCTTC
CASSPTGQGRNEQFF
>TRBJ2-7|TRBD2|TRBV25-1|.
TGTGCCAGCAGTGCCACTAGCGGGAGTCGGTGGGAGCAGTACTTC
CASSATSGSRWEQYF
>TRBJ2-1|.|TRBV27|many
TGTGCCAGCAGTTTATCGATCGTTTATGAGCAGTTCTTC
CASSLSIVYEQFF
>TRBJ2-1|.|TRBV28|few
TGTGCCAGCAGTTTAGTTCAGCGGCGTACAGATGAGCAGTTCTTC
CASSLVQRRTDEQFF
>TRBJ2-7|TRBD1|TRBV20-1|.
TGCAGTGCTACTCCCGGGACAGGGTTCTACGAGCAGTACTTC
CSATPGTGFYEQYF